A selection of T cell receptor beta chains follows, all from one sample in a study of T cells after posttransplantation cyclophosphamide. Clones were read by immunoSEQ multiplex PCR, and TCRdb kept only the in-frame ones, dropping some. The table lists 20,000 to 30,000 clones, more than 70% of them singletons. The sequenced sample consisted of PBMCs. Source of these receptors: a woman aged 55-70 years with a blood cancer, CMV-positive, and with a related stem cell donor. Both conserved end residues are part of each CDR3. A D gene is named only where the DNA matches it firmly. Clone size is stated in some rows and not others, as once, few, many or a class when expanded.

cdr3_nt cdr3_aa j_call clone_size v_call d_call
TGCAGTGCAGGGGGCAGGTACGAGCAGTACTTC CSAGGRYEQYF TRBJ2-7 - TRBV20-1 TRBD1
TGTGCCAGTACCCCCGGCTGGGCGGGAGTGGAGACCCAGTACTTC CASTPGWAGVETQYF TRBJ2-5 few TRBV19 TRBD2
TGCAGCGTGGGTTCAGCGGGAGGGTCAGATACGCAGTATTTT CSVGSAGGSDTQYF TRBJ2-3 - TRBV29-1 TRBD2
TGTGCCAGCAGTCCATACGCGGGGGCTCCCTACGAGCAGTACTTC CASSPYAGAPYEQYF TRBJ2-7 - TRBV6-5 -
TGTGCCAGCAGCTCTTCAGCGGGGGGTGAAAAACTGTTTTTT CASSSSAGGEKLFF TRBJ1-4 - TRBV7-2 -
TGTGCCACCCGTAGGCAGGGGGTGGCGGAGCAGTACTTC CATRRQGVAEQYF TRBJ2-7 - TRBV15 TRBD1
TGTGCCAGCAGTATGACACCCTCAGGATCAGCTTTCTTT CASSMTPSGSAFF TRBJ1-1 few TRBV6-5 -
TGTGCCAGTCCCCGTAGGCGGCTGGAAGAAAAACTGTTTTTT CASPRRRLEEKLFF TRBJ1-4 - TRBV19 -
TGTGCCAGCAGTTTAAATTCAGGGGTTGCCTACGAGCAGTACTTC CASSLNSGVAYEQYF TRBJ2-7 - TRBV27 -
TGTGCCAGCAGTGAATCAGGGGCTGGAAACACCATATATTTT CASSESGAGNTIYF TRBJ1-3 - TRBV6-1 -
TGTGCCAGCAGAAGATGGGACAGGGGATTCACAGATACGCAGTATTTT CASRRWDRGFTDTQYF TRBJ2-3 - TRBV7-8 TRBD1
TGCAGTGCTAGCCGGGAACCCGAGCAGTACTTC CSASREPEQYF TRBJ2-7 - TRBV20-1 -
TGTGCCAGCAGTGTAGGACAGGCACATAATTCACCCCTCCACTTT CASSVGQAHNSPLHF TRBJ1-6 - TRBV6-1 TRBD1
TGTGCCATCAGTGAGTCTGAAGGCTTGGGAGTGGCCACAGATACGCAGTATTTT CAISESEGLGVATDTQYF TRBJ2-3 - TRBV10-3 -
TGTGCCAGCTCACCCCCAGGACTAGCGGGAGGACGCTCCTACGAGCAGTACTTC CASSPPGLAGGRSYEQYF TRBJ2-7 - TRBV18 TRBD2
TGTGCCAGAAGCTCGCGTAGCGGGAGGTCCTACGAGCAGTACTTC CARSSRSGRSYEQYF TRBJ2-7 - TRBV7-5 -
TGTGCCAGCAGCACAGGGGTAACTGAAGCTTTCTTT CASSTGVTEAFF TRBJ1-1 few TRBV5-4 TRBD1
TGTGCCAGCAGCCCCCGCCCGGGACTAGCGGGAGGGCCCAATGAGCAGTTCTTC CASSPRPGLAGGPNEQFF TRBJ2-1 - TRBV9 TRBD2
TGTGCCAGCAGTTATAATGACAGGGGGCTCTACGAGCAGTACTTC CASSYNDRGLYEQYF TRBJ2-7 - TRBV7-9 TRBD1
TGCGCCAGCAGCTTGCAGGGGAACACTGAAGCTTTCTTT CASSLQGNTEAFF TRBJ1-1 - TRBV4-1 -
TGTGCCAGCTCACCACCTGGTAGCAATGAGCAGTTCTTC CASSPPGSNEQFF TRBJ2-1 few TRBV18 -
TGTGCCCGAAATTACAGGGTCGGTGGCTACACCTTC CARNYRVGGYTF TRBJ1-2 - TRBV30 -
TGTGCCAGCAGCCCCGGCGGGAGCAACTCTGGGGCCAACGTCCTGACTTTC CASSPGGSNSGANVLTF TRBJ2-6 - TRBV27 TRBD2
TGTGCCAGCAGCTGGGGACAGGGGCGCACTGAAGCTTTCTTT CASSWGQGRTEAFF TRBJ1-1 - TRBV11-2 TRBD1
TGTGCCAGTAGGACCGGGACAGCGGGCACCGGGGAGCTGTTTTTT CASRTGTAGTGELFF TRBJ2-2 - TRBV19 -
TGCGCCAGCAGCCAAGGTCTATTATCGGGAGATTACGAGCAGTACTTC CASSQGLLSGDYEQYF TRBJ2-7 - TRBV4-1 -
TGTGCCAGCAGCTTAGCTTCCGGGGGAAGCTCTGGAAACACCATATATTTT CASSLASGGSSGNTIYF TRBJ1-3 - TRBV11-3 -
TGTGCCATCACAACAGGGATAGATGAGCAGTTCTTC CAITTGIDEQFF TRBJ2-1 - TRBV10-3 -
TGTGCCAGCAGCTGGAGGGACGGCTCCTCCTACGAGCAGTACTTC CASSWRDGSSYEQYF TRBJ2-7 - TRBV5-6 -
TGTGCCAGCAGCTTAGACAACTACAATGAGCAGTTCTTC CASSLDNYNEQFF TRBJ2-1 - TRBV7-2 -